This is a list of T cell receptor beta chains from one sample in a study of blood T cell repertoires in COVID-19. Assay: immunoSEQ multiplex PCR; the TCRdb copy retains only in-frame clones and omits some. The sample yields a few hundred thousand clones, about 86% seen once. Sequenced sample: PBMCs or T cells enriched from blood (not recorded which). These receptors were obtained from a woman aged 25-40 years who had been exposed to COVID-19. The CDR3 runs from the conserved cysteine through the conserved F or W. D genes are given only for firm matches. A row's size may be missing; if present it is once, few, many or a size class.

J gene: TRBJ2-7
D gene: .
V gene: TRBV6-5
clone size: .
CDR3 DNA: TGTGCCAGCAGACACCCCCACAACTACGAGCAGTACTTC
CDR3 protein: CASRHPHNYEQYF

J gene: TRBJ1-4
D gene: TRBD1
V gene: TRBV7-2
clone size: .
CDR3 DNA: TGTGCCAGCAGCGGATGGACAGGGCGGAGGGAAAAACTGTTTTTT
CDR3 protein: CASSGWTGRREKLFF

J gene: TRBJ2-7
D gene: .
V gene: TRBV19
clone size: .
CDR3 DNA: TGTGCCAGTAGTCCTGGACTGTACTCCTACGAGCAGTACTTC
CDR3 protein: CASSPGLYSYEQYF

J gene: TRBJ1-1
D gene: .
V gene: TRBV18
clone size: .
CDR3 DNA: TGTGCCAGCCGCGGGGGGGAGGACACTGAAGCTTTCTTT
CDR3 protein: CASRGGEDTEAFF

J gene: TRBJ1-2
D gene: .
V gene: TRBV3-1/TRBV3-2
clone size: .
CDR3 DNA: TGTGCCAGCAGCCAAGACTATAACTATGGCTACACCTTC
CDR3 protein: CASSQDYNYGYTF

J gene: TRBJ2-3
D gene: .
V gene: TRBV14
clone size: .
CDR3 DNA: TGTGCCAGCAGCCAAGGGTGGCAGGGGCTCCCCTTATCAAATACGCAGTATTTT
CDR3 protein: CASSQGWQGLPLSNTQYF

J gene: TRBJ2-1
D gene: TRBD2
V gene: TRBV2
clone size: .
CDR3 DNA: TGTGCCAGCAGTCCCCGGACTAGCACCAATGAGCAGTTCTTC
CDR3 protein: CASSPRTSTNEQFF

J gene: TRBJ1-5
D gene: TRBD1
V gene: TRBV24-1
clone size: .
CDR3 DNA: TGTGCCACCAGAGGGGGCGGCAATCAGCCCCAGCATTTT
CDR3 protein: CATRGGGNQPQHF

J gene: TRBJ2-2
D gene: TRBD1
V gene: TRBV27
clone size: .
CDR3 DNA: TGTGCCAGCAGTTTATCAAGGACAGGGGTTGACACCGGGGAGCTGTTTTTT
CDR3 protein: CASSLSRTGVDTGELFF

J gene: TRBJ2-2
D gene: TRBD1
V gene: TRBV5-1
clone size: .
CDR3 DNA: TGCGCCAGCAGCTTGGACAGGGGGAACACCGGGGAGCTGTTTTTT
CDR3 protein: CASSLDRGNTGELFF

J gene: TRBJ2-5
D gene: TRBD1
V gene: TRBV2
clone size: .
CDR3 DNA: TGTGCCAGCAGCTCCGGACAGGGATGGACGGAGACCCAGTACTTC
CDR3 protein: CASSSGQGWTETQYF

J gene: TRBJ2-7
D gene: TRBD1
V gene: TRBV19
clone size: .
CDR3 DNA: TGTGCCAGCAAACCCGGACAGGGGGCCTACGAGCAGTACTTC
CDR3 protein: CASKPGQGAYEQYF

J gene: TRBJ2-7
D gene: .
V gene: TRBV6-5
clone size: .
CDR3 DNA: TGTGCCAACAGTTACGAGGGTTACGAGCAGTACTTC
CDR3 protein: CANSYEGYEQYF

J gene: TRBJ2-3
D gene: TRBD2
V gene: TRBV19
clone size: .
CDR3 DNA: TGTGCCAGTAGTATACTAGCGGGGGGACCAGATACGCAGTATTTT
CDR3 protein: CASSILAGGPDTQYF

J gene: TRBJ2-5
D gene: .
V gene: TRBV2
clone size: .
CDR3 DNA: TGTGCCAGCAGTGAAGACAGGATAGAGACCCAGTACTTC
CDR3 protein: CASSEDRIETQYF

J gene: TRBJ1-2
D gene: TRBD1
V gene: TRBV24-1
clone size: .
CDR3 DNA: TGTGCCACCAGTGATCGGGGGACAGGGGGTAACTATGGCTACACCTTC
CDR3 protein: CATSDRGTGGNYGYTF

J gene: TRBJ2-1
D gene: .
V gene: TRBV11-3
clone size: .
CDR3 DNA: TGTGCCAGCAGCTTAGATAGGGGTGAGCAGTTCTTC
CDR3 protein: CASSLDRGEQFF

J gene: TRBJ2-7
D gene: TRBD1
V gene: TRBV4-1
clone size: .
CDR3 DNA: TGCGCCAGCAGCCAAGATCCCCGTGGAGGACAGGGAACAATCTACGAGCAGTACTTC
CDR3 protein: CASSQDPRGGQGTIYEQYF

J gene: TRBJ1-2
D gene: .
V gene: TRBV20-1
clone size: .
CDR3 DNA: TGCAGTGCCCTAGGACAGCGCGGCTACACCTTC
CDR3 protein: CSALGQRGYTF

J gene: TRBJ1-1
D gene: .
V gene: TRBV5-4
clone size: few
CDR3 DNA: TGTGCCAGCAGCTTGGCGGGGGGCGCGGGGATGAACACTGAAGCTTTCTTT
CDR3 protein: CASSLAGGAGMNTEAFF

J gene: TRBJ1-2
D gene: .
V gene: TRBV29-1
clone size: .
CDR3 DNA: TGCAGCATTGACAGAACCTATGGCTACACCTTC
CDR3 protein: CSIDRTYGYTF

J gene: TRBJ1-2
D gene: TRBD1
V gene: TRBV29-1
clone size: .
CDR3 DNA: TGCAGCGTACCTACGGGGGCAGGGGGCATCTATGGCTACACCTTC
CDR3 protein: CSVPTGAGGIYGYTF

J gene: TRBJ2-1
D gene: .
V gene: TRBV6-5
clone size: .
CDR3 DNA: TGTGCCAGCAGTTACTCTATACTCGCGTGGGAGCAGTTCTTC
CDR3 protein: CASSYSILAWEQFF

J gene: TRBJ2-1
D gene: .
V gene: TRBV30
clone size: .
CDR3 DNA: TGTGCCTGGAGTGCCCGGGGTTCTAGCTACAATGAGCAGTTCTTC
CDR3 protein: CAWSARGSSYNEQFF

J gene: TRBJ1-2
D gene: .
V gene: TRBV9
clone size: few
CDR3 DNA: TGTGCCAGCAGCGTAGAACCCACTACTGGATGGCAGGGAGGCTACACCTTC
CDR3 protein: CASSVEPTTGWQGGYTF

J gene: TRBJ1-4
D gene: TRBD1
V gene: TRBV2
clone size: .
CDR3 DNA: TGTGCCAGCAGTGGACAGGGTGATGAAAAACTGTTTTTT
CDR3 protein: CASSGQGDEKLFF

J gene: TRBJ2-7
D gene: .
V gene: TRBV5-5
clone size: .
CDR3 DNA: TGTGCCAGCAGCCCCCGGGACAACTACGAGCAGTACTTC
CDR3 protein: CASSPRDNYEQYF

J gene: TRBJ2-1
D gene: .
V gene: TRBV12-3/TRBV12-4
clone size: once
CDR3 DNA: TGTGCCAGCAGTTTCGGAGGGTTTGAGCAGTTCTTC
CDR3 protein: CASSFGGFEQFF

J gene: TRBJ1-1
D gene: .
V gene: TRBV6-5
clone size: .
CDR3 DNA: TGTGCCAGCAGCTACGGGACCGGCGGGAGTAAGGCTTTCTTT
CDR3 protein: CASSYGTGGSKAFF

J gene: TRBJ1-2
D gene: .
V gene: TRBV7-2
clone size: .
CDR3 DNA: TGTGCCAGCAGCCCGCGTCCAGCGACTAACTATGGCTACACCTTC
CDR3 protein: CASSPRPATNYGYTF

J gene: TRBJ2-2
D gene: .
V gene: TRBV2
clone size: .
CDR3 DNA: TGTGCCAGCGTCCGGAAGGGGAAGAACACCGGGGAGCTGTTTTTT
CDR3 protein: CASVRKGKNTGELFF

J gene: TRBJ2-4
D gene: TRBD1
V gene: TRBV4-1
clone size: .
CDR3 DNA: TGCGCCAGCAGCCAAGATCAATGGGCAGGGGGATTAGCCAAAAACATTCAGTACTTC
CDR3 protein: CASSQDQWAGGLAKNIQYF

J gene: TRBJ1-6
D gene: TRBD1
V gene: TRBV27
clone size: few
CDR3 DNA: TGTGCCAGCAAACGGGACAGTATTAATTCACCCCTCCACTTT
CDR3 protein: CASKRDSINSPLHF

J gene: TRBJ2-2
D gene: TRBD2
V gene: TRBV3-1/TRBV3-2
clone size: .
CDR3 DNA: TGTGCCAGCAGCCGCCGCTCTAGCGGGGGCGGGGAGCTGTTTTTT
CDR3 protein: CASSRRSSGGGELFF

J gene: TRBJ2-7
D gene: TRBD1
V gene: TRBV7-6
clone size: .
CDR3 DNA: TGTGCCAGCCGTCGGCTAACAGGGGCCTACGAGCAGTACTTC
CDR3 protein: CASRRLTGAYEQYF

J gene: TRBJ1-2
D gene: .
V gene: TRBV6-1
clone size: .
CDR3 DNA: TGTGCCAGCAGTGAGGAGTCCAACTATGGCTACACCTTC
CDR3 protein: CASSEESNYGYTF

J gene: TRBJ2-3
D gene: TRBD1
V gene: TRBV24-1
clone size: once
CDR3 DNA: TGTGCCACCTCTCGGACAGGGCGCTTTTCTAGGGGCACAGATACGCAGTATTTT
CDR3 protein: CATSRTGRFSRGTDTQYF

J gene: TRBJ1-1
D gene: .
V gene: TRBV11-3
clone size: few
CDR3 DNA: TGTGCCAGCAGCGACGAGATACAGGGCGAAGCTTTCTTT
CDR3 protein: CASSDEIQGEAFF

J gene: TRBJ1-5
D gene: .
V gene: TRBV9
clone size: .
CDR3 DNA: TGTGCCAGCAGCGTAGACTCAGGGGGCAATCAGCCCCAGCATTTT
CDR3 protein: CASSVDSGGNQPQHF

J gene: TRBJ2-2
D gene: TRBD1
V gene: TRBV27
clone size: .
CDR3 DNA: TGTGCCAGCAGTTTAGTCAGGGGGCCCGGGGAGCTGTTTTTT
CDR3 protein: CASSLVRGPGELFF

J gene: TRBJ2-1
D gene: TRBD2
V gene: TRBV29-1
clone size: .
CDR3 DNA: TGCAGCGCCCCGGGGGGGATTGAGCAGTTCTTC
CDR3 protein: CSAPGGIEQFF

J gene: TRBJ1-1
D gene: .
V gene: TRBV19
clone size: .
CDR3 DNA: TGTGCCAGTACCTCAAACGGGGGGGCTAACACTGAAGCTTTCTTT
CDR3 protein: CASTSNGGANTEAFF

J gene: TRBJ1-3
D gene: .
V gene: TRBV5-6
clone size: .
CDR3 DNA: TGTGCCAGCAGCTTATGGGGGCCTGGAAACACCATATATTTT
CDR3 protein: CASSLWGPGNTIYF

J gene: TRBJ2-5
D gene: .
V gene: TRBV11-2
clone size: .
CDR3 DNA: TGTGCCAGCAGCTCCCTCCCGGGGGGCACCACACAAGAGACCCAGTACTTC
CDR3 protein: CASSSLPGGTTQETQYF